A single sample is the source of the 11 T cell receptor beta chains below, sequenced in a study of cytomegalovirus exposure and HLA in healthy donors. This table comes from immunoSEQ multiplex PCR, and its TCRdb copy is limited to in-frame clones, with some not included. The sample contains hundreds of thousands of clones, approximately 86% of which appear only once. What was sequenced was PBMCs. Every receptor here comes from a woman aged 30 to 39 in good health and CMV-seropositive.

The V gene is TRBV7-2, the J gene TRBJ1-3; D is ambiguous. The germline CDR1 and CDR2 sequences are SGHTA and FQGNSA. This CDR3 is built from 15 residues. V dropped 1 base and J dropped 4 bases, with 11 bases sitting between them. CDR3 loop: CASSLVVQSGNTIYF. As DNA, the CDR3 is TGTGCCAGCAGCTTAGTTGTCCAAAGCGGAAACACCATATATTTT. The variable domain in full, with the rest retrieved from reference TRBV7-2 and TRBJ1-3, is GAGVSQSPSNKVTEKGKDVELRCDPISGHTALYWYRQSLGQGLEFLIYFQGNSAPDKSGLPSDRFSAERTGGSVSTLTIQRTQQEDSAVYLCASSLVVQSGNTIYFGEGSWLTVV.

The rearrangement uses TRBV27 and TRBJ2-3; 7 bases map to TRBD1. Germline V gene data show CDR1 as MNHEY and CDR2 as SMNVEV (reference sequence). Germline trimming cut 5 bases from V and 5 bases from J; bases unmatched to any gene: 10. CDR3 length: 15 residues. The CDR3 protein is CASSTKGAAKDTQYF. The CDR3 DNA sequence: TGTGCCAGCAGTACAAAGGGGGCGGCAAAAGATACGCAGTATTTT.

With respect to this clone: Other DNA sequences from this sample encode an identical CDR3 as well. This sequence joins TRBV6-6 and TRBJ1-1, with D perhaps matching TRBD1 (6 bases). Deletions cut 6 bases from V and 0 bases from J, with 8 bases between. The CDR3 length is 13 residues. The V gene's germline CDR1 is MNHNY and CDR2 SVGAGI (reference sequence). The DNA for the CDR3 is TGTGCCAGCAGACAGGGTATGAACACTGAAGCTTTCTTT. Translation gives CASRQGMNTEAFF.

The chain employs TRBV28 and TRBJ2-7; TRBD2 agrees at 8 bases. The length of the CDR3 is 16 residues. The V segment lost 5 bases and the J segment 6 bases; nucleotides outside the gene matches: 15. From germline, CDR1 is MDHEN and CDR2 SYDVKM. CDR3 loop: CASSRPQGTRFGEQYF. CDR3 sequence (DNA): TGTGCCAGCAGTCGTCCACAAGGGACTAGATTTGGCGAGCAGTACTTC.

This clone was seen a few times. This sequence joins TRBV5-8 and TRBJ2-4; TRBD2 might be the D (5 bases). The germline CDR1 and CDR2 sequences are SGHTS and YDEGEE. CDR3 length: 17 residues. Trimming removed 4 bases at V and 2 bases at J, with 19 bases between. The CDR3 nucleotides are TGTGCCAGCAGCCCCCAGTCGTATGCTAGCTCCAAAAACATTCAGTACTTC. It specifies CASSPQSYASSKNIQYF. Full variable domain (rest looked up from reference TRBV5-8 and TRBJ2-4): EAGVTQSPTHLIKTRGQQATLRCSPISGHTSVYWYQQALGLGLQFLLWYDEGEERNRGNFPPRFSGRQFPNYSSELNVNALELEDSALYLCASSPQSYASSKNIQYFGAGTRLSVL.

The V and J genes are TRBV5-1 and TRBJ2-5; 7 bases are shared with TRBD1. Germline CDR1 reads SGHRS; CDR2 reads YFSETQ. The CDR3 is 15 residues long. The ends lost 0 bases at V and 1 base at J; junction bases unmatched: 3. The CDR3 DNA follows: TGCGCCAGCAGCTTGGGCAGGGGGTTCCAAGAGACCCAGTACTTC. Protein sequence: CASSLGRGFQETQYF.

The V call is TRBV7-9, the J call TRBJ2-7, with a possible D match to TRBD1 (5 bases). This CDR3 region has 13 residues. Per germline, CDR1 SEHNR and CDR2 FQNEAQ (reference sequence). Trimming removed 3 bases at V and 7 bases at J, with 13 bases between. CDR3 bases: TGTGCCAGCAGCTTTGACAGCGTCTGGGAGCAGTACTTC. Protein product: CASSFDSVWEQYF.

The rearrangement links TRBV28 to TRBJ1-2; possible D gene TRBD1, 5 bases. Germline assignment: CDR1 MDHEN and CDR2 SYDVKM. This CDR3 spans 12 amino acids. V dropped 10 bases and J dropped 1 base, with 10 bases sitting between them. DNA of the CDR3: TGTGCCACCGAACAGGTTAACTATGGCTACACCTTC. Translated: CATEQVNYGYTF.

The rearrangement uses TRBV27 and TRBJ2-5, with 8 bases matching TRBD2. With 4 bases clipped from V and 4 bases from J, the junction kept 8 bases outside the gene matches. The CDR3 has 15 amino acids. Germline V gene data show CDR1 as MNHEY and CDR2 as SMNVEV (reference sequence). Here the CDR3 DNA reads TGTGCCAGCAGTTATGGGACTAGTCGGGCAGAGACCCAGTACTTC. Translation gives CASSYGTSRAETQYF.

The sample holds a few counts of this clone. This CDR3 is CASSFETAIYEQYF. The DNA of the CDR3 is TGTGCCAGCAGTTTCGAGACAGCTATCTACGAGCAGTACTTC. The rearrangement joins TRBV28 to TRBJ2-7; D may be TRBD1 (5 bases). V lost 3 bases and J 3 bases, leaving 12 bases between the germline ends. The germline CDR1 and CDR2 sequences are MDHEN and SYDVKM. The CDR3 contains 14 residues.

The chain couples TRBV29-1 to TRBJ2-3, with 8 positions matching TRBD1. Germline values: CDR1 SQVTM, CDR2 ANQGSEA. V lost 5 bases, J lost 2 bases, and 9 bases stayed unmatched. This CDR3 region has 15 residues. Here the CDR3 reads CSVSGQGLFTDTQYF. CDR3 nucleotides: TGCAGCGTTTCTGGACAGGGTCTTTTCACAGATACGCAGTATTTT.